The present T cell receptor beta chain was sequenced within a study of OX40 agonist ivuxolimab in advanced cancers. For this clone: What it binds is not known.

Overall study results and limits: CD8+ T cells averaged more expanded clones than CD4+.

Trimming removed 5 bases from V and 4 bases from J, with 8 bases in between. This CDR3 region has 12 residues. Germline V gene data show CDR1 as SGHAT and CDR2 as FQNNGV. Here immunoSEQ multiplex PCR was the method, and the copy in TCRdb shows in-frame clones only, minus some. The repertoire includes approximately 84,000 clones, 90% to 95% of them detected once, and 2% to 3% sits in the top ten. This clonotype was obtained from an adult with an advanced solid tumor such as melanoma, head and neck, liver or kidney cancer. The V and J genes are TRBV11-2 and TRBJ1-2, with D maybe TRBD1 (6 bases). Sequenced here: CD4+ or CD8+ T cells sorted from blood, sampled in a trial of the OX40 agonist ivuxolimab. CDR3 residues: CASSRDTYGYTF. CDR3 DNA: TGTGCCAGCAGCCGGGACACCTATGGCTACACCTTC. The full variable domain, its missing parts supplied by reference TRBV11-2 and TRBJ1-2, is EAGVAQSPRYKIIEKRQSVAFWCNPISGHATLYWYQQILGQGPKLLIQFQNNGVVDDSQLPKDRFSAERLKGVDSTLKIQPAKLEDSAVYLCASSRDTYGYTFGSGTRLTVV.